A single TCR beta chain is shown here with its context. Clones were sequenced by immunoSEQ multiplex PCR, and TCRdb holds only the in-frame ones, with some missing. The table shows more than 850,000 clones, with 78% occurring only once. The sample is drawn from a study of shared clonotypes between healthy human individuals. The sample was memory CD4+ T cells from PBMCs. Subset defined: CD45RA-negative fraction. The origin of this receptor is a man between 18 and 29 years old in good health. Some clones in this sample may be carry-over from other donors' samples.

As DNA, the CDR3 is TGTGCCAGCAGCCCCGCCCCCGGGAGGGAGACCCAGTACTTC. This sequence encodes CASSPAPGRETQYF. The V and J genes are TRBV7-8 and TRBJ2-5, with TRBD2 identical over 7 bases. The CDR3 contains 14 residues. Germline CDR1 SGHVS, CDR2 FQNEAQ. V lost 5 bases and J lost 5; bases outside the gene matches: 8.